A single sample is the source of the 19 T cell receptor beta chains below, sequenced in a study of cytomegalovirus exposure and HLA in healthy donors. PCR primers comprised 60 Vbeta and 13 Jbeta primers. Data came from immunoSEQ multiplex PCR; TCRdb stores just in-frame clones and leaves some out. The table has some 52,000 clones, around 66% seen once. The specimen was PBMCs. Receptors originate from a man younger than 30 in good health and CMV-seronegative.

The chain couples TRBV6-1 to TRBJ1-1; D not resolved. The CDR3 is 12 amino acids. Looked up from germline, CDR1 is MNHNS and CDR2 is SASEGT. V was cut by 0 bases and J by 10 bases, with 9 bases left in between. Here the CDR3 DNA reads TGTGCCAGCAGTGAAGCCAGGTCCCCAGCTTTCTTT. As protein: CASSEARSPAFF.

V usage is TRBV28 and J usage is TRBJ2-7; D is ambiguous. The germline V and J ends were trimmed by 1 base and 0 bases, with 7 bases remaining between them. CDR1 and CDR2 (germline): MDHEN, SYDVKM. The CDR3 runs 14 residues. The CDR3 DNA sequence: TGTGCCAGCAGTTTATCCCACGGCTCCTACGAGCAGTACTTC. Encoded protein: CASSLSHGSYEQYF. Full variable domain (remainder filled in from reference TRBV28 and TRBJ2-7): DVKVTQSSRYLVKRTGEKVFLECVQDMDHENMFWYRQDPGLGLRLIYFSYDVKMKEKGDIPEGYSVSREKKERFSLILESASTNQTSMYLCASSLSHGSYEQYFGPGTRLTVT.

The chain has TRBV7-8 and TRBJ1-1, with 7 bases lining up with TRBD1. The length of the CDR3 is 16 residues. In germline, CDR1 is SGHVS, CDR2 FQNEAQ. The ends lost 5 bases at V and 4 bases at J; junction bases unmatched: 13. This CDR3 reads CASSTNRGGGGTEAFF. The CDR3 DNA sequence: TGTGCCAGCAGCACCAACAGGGGCGGTGGGGGCACTGAAGCTTTCTTT.

The V and J genes are TRBV30 and TRBJ1-5; TRBD1 aligns across 8 bases. The germline V gene has CDR1 GTSNPN and CDR2 SVGIG (reference sequence). The junction had 6 bases not matched to a gene; V was cut back by 4 bases and J by 7 bases. The CDR3 contains 13 residues. CDR3 DNA: TGTGCCTGGACAGGGGGCCGTGGGCAGCCCCAGCATTTT. It yields the protein CAWTGGRGQPQHF.

The chain carries TRBV10-3 and TRBJ1-2; TRBD1 agrees at 9 bases. This CDR3 comprises 13 residues. The germline V gene encodes CDR1 ENHRY and CDR2 SYGVKD. V was clipped by 10 bases and J by 6 bases; unmatched bases: 9. The CDR3 region is CATVPQGANGYTF. CDR3 sequence (DNA): TGTGCCACCGTCCCACAGGGGGCGAATGGCTACACCTTC.

The chain links TRBV11-2 to TRBJ1-1; D may be TRBD1 (6 bases). V was clipped by 3 bases and J by 8 bases, with 10 bases between them. This CDR3 has 12 residues. Germline V gene data show CDR1 as SGHAT and CDR2 as FQNNGV. The CDR3 reads CASSFQGPEAFF. CDR3 DNA: TGTGCCAGCAGCTTTCAGGGGCCCGAAGCTTTCTTT.

The V and J genes are TRBV6-5 and TRBJ1-6; D may be TRBD1 (6 bases). V was trimmed by 6 bases and J by 10 bases, leaving 16 bases between them. The germline V gene encodes CDR1 MNHEY and CDR2 SVGAGI. This CDR3 spans 14 amino acids. The DNA of the CDR3 is TGTGCCAGCAGACCTAGGACAGCATTGTCACCCCTCCACTTT. Protein product: CASRPRTALSPLHF.

This clone was detected only a few times. The V and J genes are TRBV6-6 and TRBJ2-7, with TRBD1 matching 9 bases. CDR3 length: 15 residues. Germline loops: CDR1 MNHNY, CDR2 SVGAGI (reference sequence). Losses at the gene ends were 6 bases for V and 1 base for J; bases not matched to a gene: 7. The CDR3 DNA is TGTGCCAGCAGCAGTGCGGGACAGGGATCCTACGAGCAGTACTTC. As protein: CASSSAGQGSYEQYF.

The chain has TRBV5-6 and TRBJ2-5; 9 nucleotides align to TRBD1. The CDR3 extends over 11 amino acids. V gave up 2 bases and J gave up 11 bases; unmatched junction bases: 1. Germline V CDR1 and CDR2: SGHDT, YYEEEE. CDR3 nucleotide sequence: TGTGCCAGCAGCTTCGGGACAGGGCAGTACTTC. Its protein product is CASSFGTGQYF.

In DNA form, the CDR3 reads TGTGCCAGCAGAAGGTCCGGGACACCAGACAATGAGCAGTTCTTC. Protein product: CASRRSGTPDNEQFF. This chain links TRBV6-6 with TRBJ2-1; possibly TRBD1 for D (6 bases). Deletions cut 6 bases from V and 5 bases from J, with 17 bases between. The CDR3 extends over 15 amino acids. Germline loops: CDR1 MNHNY, CDR2 SVGAGI (reference sequence).

This clone was counted only a few times. The chain links TRBV4-1 to TRBJ2-3; no definite D call. Germline V gene data show CDR1 as MGHRA and CDR2 as YSYEKL. The ends were cut back, 1 base at V and 4 bases at J, with 6 bases in the middle. This CDR3 comprises 13 residues. The CDR3 spells CASSQVAPDTQYF. The CDR3 bases are TGCGCCAGCAGCCAAGTAGCCCCAGATACGCAGTATTTT.

J is TRBJ1-5 and V is TRBV28; the D gene is possibly TRBD1 (5 bases). V shed 6 bases and J shed 0 bases, with 12 bases lying between them. CDR1 is MDHEN, CDR2 SYDVKM, per germline. The CDR3 covers 15 residues. CDR3 DNA: TGTGCCAGCAGGAGGCGGGGGGTTAGCAATCAGCCCCAGCATTTT. This translates into CASRRRGVSNQPQHF.

V gene TRBV19 combines with J gene TRBJ2-7; D is perhaps TRBD2 (5 bases). The length of the CDR3 is 13 residues. With 5 bases removed from V and 5 bases from J, the gap between germline ends came to 13 bases. Germline values: CDR1 LNHDA, CDR2 SQIVND (reference sequence). CDR3 sequence: CASSSRSSNEQYF. The CDR3, as DNA: TGTGCCAGTAGTTCTCGTTCTAGCAACGAGCAGTACTTC.

The gene calls are TRBV5-1 and TRBJ2-1, with 11 bases aligning to TRBD2. CDR3 length: 14 residues. V gave up 5 bases and J gave up 9 bases; unmatched junction bases: 7. The germline gives CDR1 SGHRS, CDR2 YFSETQ. CDR3 DNA sequence: TGCGCCAGCAGGTCGACTAGCGGGAACGTTGAGCAGTTCTTC. This gives the protein CASRSTSGNVEQFF.

The CDR3 nucleotides are TGTGCCAGCAGAGCTACAACAGGATCTAACTATGGCTACACCTTC. Its translation is CASRATTGSNYGYTF. This sequence joins TRBV6-6 and TRBJ1-2, with a weak D call TRBD1 (5 bases). V was pared by 6 bases and J by 0 bases, with 14 bases between. Germline V lookup: CDR1 MNHNY, CDR2 SVGAGI (reference sequence). This CDR3 comprises 15 residues.

There are a few counts of this clone. The rearrangement uses TRBV7-8 and TRBJ1-2; tentative D call: TRBD1 (6 bases). The CDR3 contains 15 residues. V was pared by 1 base and J by 5 bases, with 14 bases between. CDR1 is SGHVS and CDR2 is FQNEAQ in the germline V gene. In DNA, the CDR3 is TGTGCCAGCAGCTTAGTCGGACAGAGTCGGTATGGCTACACCTTC. Its translation is CASSLVGQSRYGYTF.

This chain joins TRBV4-1 and TRBJ1-5, with TRBD1 as a possible D gene (5 bases). Germline CDR1 MGHRA, CDR2 YSYEKL. The length of the CDR3 is 19 residues. V was trimmed by 0 bases and J by 0 bases, leaving 18 bases between them. DNA of the CDR3: TGCGCCAGCAGCCAAGATGGTTCGGGGGTTACTTCTAGCAATCAGCCCCAGCATTTT. Amino acids: CASSQDGSGVTSSNQPQHF.

The chain joins TRBV10-1 to TRBJ2-3; maybe TRBD2 (6 bases). V lost 0 bases and J 1 base, leaving 8 bases between the germline ends. Per the germline V gene, CDR1 is WNHNN and CDR2 is SYGVQD (reference sequence). The CDR3 consists of 15 residues. The DNA of the CDR3 is TGCGCCAGCAGTGAGTCTAGCGGCCGCACAGATACGCAGTATTTT. This translates into CASSESSGRTDTQYF.

Only a few counts were recorded for this clone. V is TRBV4-2 and J is TRBJ2-5; 7 nucleotides agree with TRBD1. Trimming cost V 4 bases and J 5 bases; bases outside gene matches: 22. This CDR3 has 19 residues. The germline gives CDR1 LGHNA, CDR2 YNFKEQ. The DNA for the CDR3 is TGTGCCAGCAGCCCCTCCAGTGGTCCCGGGACAGTTTCGGCGGAGACCCAGTACTTC. Translated: CASSPSSGPGTVSAETQYF.